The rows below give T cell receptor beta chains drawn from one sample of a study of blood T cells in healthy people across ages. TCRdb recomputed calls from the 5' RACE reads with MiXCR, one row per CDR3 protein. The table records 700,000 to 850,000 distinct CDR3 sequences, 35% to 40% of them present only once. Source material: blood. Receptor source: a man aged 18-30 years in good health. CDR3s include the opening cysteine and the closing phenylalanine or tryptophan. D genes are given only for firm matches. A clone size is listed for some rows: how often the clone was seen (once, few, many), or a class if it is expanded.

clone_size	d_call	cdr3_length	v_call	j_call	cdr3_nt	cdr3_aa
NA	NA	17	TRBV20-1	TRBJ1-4	TGCAGTGCCAAATTACCAGAGCGACAGGTGAATAATGAAAAACTGTTTTTT	CSAKLPERQVNNEKLFF
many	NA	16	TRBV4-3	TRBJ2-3	TGCGCCAGCAGCCAAGATCTAACCGGGGTAGCAGATACGCAGTATTTT	CASSQDLTGVADTQYF
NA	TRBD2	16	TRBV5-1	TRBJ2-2	TGCGCCAGCAGCTTGGCTAGCGGGGCGAACACCGGGGAGCTGTTTTTT	CASSLASGANTGELFF
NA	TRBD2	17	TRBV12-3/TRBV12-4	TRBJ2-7	TGTGCCAGCAGTTTAGGGACTAGCGGGGGGTTGGACAATGAGCAGTACTTC	CASSLGTSGGLDNEQYF
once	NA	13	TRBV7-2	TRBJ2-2	TGTGCCAGCAGCTTACTTACCACCGGGGAGCTGTTTTTT	CASSLLTTGELFF
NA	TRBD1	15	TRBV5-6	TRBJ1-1	TGTGCCAGCAGCCCGGGACAGGGGGAGACGAGTGAAGCTTTCTTT	CASSPGQGETSEAFF
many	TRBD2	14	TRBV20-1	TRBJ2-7	TGCAGTGCAAGACGGGGGGAGGTTGGTTACGAGCAGTACTTC	CSARRGEVGYEQYF
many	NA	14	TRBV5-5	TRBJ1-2	TGTGCCAGCAGCCCAGGGACCGAGAACTATGGCTACACCTTC	CASSPGTENYGYTF
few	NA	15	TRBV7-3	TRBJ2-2	TGTGCCAGCAGCTTAAACCAGGAAGGCACCGGGGAGCTGTTTTTT	CASSLNQEGTGELFF
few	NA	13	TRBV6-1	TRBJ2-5	TGTGCCAGCAGCAGTGACGTCGTTGGGACCCAGTACTTC	CASSSDVVGTQYF
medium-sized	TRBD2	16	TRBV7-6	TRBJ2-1	TGTGCCAGCAGCTTAATGCCGGGGGGGCTCGGCAATGAGCAGTTCTTC	CASSLMPGGLGNEQFF
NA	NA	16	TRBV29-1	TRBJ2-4	TGCAGCGTTGAAGATGAGGGCAGTATAGCCAAAAACATTCAGTACTTC	CSVEDEGSIAKNIQYF
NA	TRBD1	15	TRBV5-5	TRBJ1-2	TGTGCCAGCACCCCGGACAGGAGAATCAACTATGGCTACACCTTC	CASTPDRRINYGYTF
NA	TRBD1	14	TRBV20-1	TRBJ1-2	TGCAGTGCACACCGGACAGGGGGCTTCTATGGCTACACCTTC	CSAHRTGGFYGYTF
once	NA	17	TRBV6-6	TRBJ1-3	TGTGCCAGCAGCCCCCTGGTGGAGGGACCTTCTGGAAACACCATATATTTT	CASSPLVEGPSGNTIYF
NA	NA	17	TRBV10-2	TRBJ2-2	TGCGCCAGCAGTGAGTCGAAGTCCGCCGGGAACACCGGGGAGCTGTTTTTT	CASSESKSAGNTGELFF
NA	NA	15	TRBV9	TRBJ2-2	TGTGCCAGCAGCGTAGGGACGACCAACACCGGGGAGCTGTTTTTT	CASSVGTTNTGELFF
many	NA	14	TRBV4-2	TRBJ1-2	TGTGCCAGCGGTGGGGGGGCTCGCGACTATGGCTACACCTTC	CASGGGARDYGYTF
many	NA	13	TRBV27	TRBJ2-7	TGTGCCAGCAGTTTAACCCACTCCTACGAGCAGTACTTC	CASSLTHSYEQYF
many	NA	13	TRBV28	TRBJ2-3	TGTGCCAGCAGTCGGGATTTCGCGGATACGCAGTATTTT	CASSRDFADTQYF
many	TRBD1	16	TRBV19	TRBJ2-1	TGTGCCAGTAATTCCCCAGGGGGACCCCCTTTCAATGAGCAGTTCTTC	CASNSPGGPPFNEQFF
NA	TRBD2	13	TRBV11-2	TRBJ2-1	TGTGCCAGCAGCTTGGGGGGGGTTTATGAGCAGTTCTTC	CASSLGGVYEQFF
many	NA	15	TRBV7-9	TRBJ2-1	TGTGCCAGCAGCCCTGGGACTCCGGGGCCGAGAGAGCAGTTCTTC	CASSPGTPGPREQFF
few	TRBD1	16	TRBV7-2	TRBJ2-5	TGTGCCAGCAGCCAAAACAGGGGGCTCGTCCAAGAGACCCAGTACTTC	CASSQNRGLVQETQYF
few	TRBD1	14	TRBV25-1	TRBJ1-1	TGTGCCAGCCTACGGACAGGGCGTTGGACTGAAGCTTTCTTT	CASLRTGRWTEAFF
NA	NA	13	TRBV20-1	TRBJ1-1	TGCAGTGCAATACCCGGGTGGATCACTGAAGCTTTCTTT	CSAIPGWITEAFF
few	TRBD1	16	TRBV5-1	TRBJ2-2	TGCGCCAGCAGCTTGGAACAGGGGGCGAACACCGGGGAGCTGTTTTTT	CASSLEQGANTGELFF
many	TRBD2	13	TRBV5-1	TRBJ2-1	TGCGCCAGCCGGACTAGCGGGGACAATGAGCAGTTCTTC	CASRTSGDNEQFF
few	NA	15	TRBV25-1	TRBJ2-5	TGTGCCAGCAGTGACCCCAGGAAGGGGAACAATGAGCAGTACTTC	CASSDPRKGNNEQYF
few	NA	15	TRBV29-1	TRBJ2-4	TGCAGCGTTGAAGCGAGGGGGGGCACCAAAAACATTCAGTACTTC	CSVEARGGTKNIQYF
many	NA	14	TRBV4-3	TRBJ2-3	TGCGCCAGCAGCCTCGGACTAATAACAGATACGCAGTATTTT	CASSLGLITDTQYF
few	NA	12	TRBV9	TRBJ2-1	TGTGCCAGCAGCGGCCGGGGGTTTGAACAGTTCTTC	CASSGRGFEQFF
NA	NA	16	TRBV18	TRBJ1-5	TGTGCCAGCTCACCATCAGGGGTGGGAAGCAATCAGCCCCAGCATTTT	CASSPSGVGSNQPQHF
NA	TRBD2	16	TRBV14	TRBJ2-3	TGTGCCAGCAGCCCCGTTGGTAGCGGGTTGACAGATACGCAGTATTTT	CASSPVGSGLTDTQYF
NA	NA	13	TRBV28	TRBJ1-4	TGTGCCAGCAGTTTTCCGGCGGGTGAAAAACTGTTTTTT	CASSFPAGEKLFF
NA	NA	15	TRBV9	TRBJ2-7	TGTGCCAGCAGCGTAGGTTGGCAAAGCTCCGACGAGCAGTACTTC	CASSVGWQSSDEQYF
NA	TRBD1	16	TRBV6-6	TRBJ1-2	TGTGCCAGCAGCCCCGGGACAGGGTTGCTAAGCTATGGCTACACCTTC	CASSPGTGLLSYGYTF
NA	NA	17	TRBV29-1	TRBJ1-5	TGCAGCGTTGAGACTCCTCGGGACATAGATAGCAATCAGCCCCAGCATTTT	CSVETPRDIDSNQPQHF
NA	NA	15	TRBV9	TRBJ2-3	TGTGCCAGCAGCACGCGGAGGGCATCCGCAGATACGCAGTATTTT	CASSTRRASADTQYF
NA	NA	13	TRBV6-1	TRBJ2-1	TGTGCCAGCAGTGACTCCCAAAACAATGAGCAGTTCTTC	CASSDSQNNEQFF
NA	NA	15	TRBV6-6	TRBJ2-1	TGTGCCAGCAGTGGGACAATTGTGTCCTACAATGAGCAGTTCTTC	CASSGTIVSYNEQFF
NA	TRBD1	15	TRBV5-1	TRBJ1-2	TGCGCCAGCAGGAGAGAGCTACAGGGGGCGAATGGCTACACCTTC	CASRRELQGANGYTF
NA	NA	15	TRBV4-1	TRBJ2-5	TGCGCCAGCAGCCATCCCTGGGGGTCCCAAGAGACCCAGTACTTC	CASSHPWGSQETQYF